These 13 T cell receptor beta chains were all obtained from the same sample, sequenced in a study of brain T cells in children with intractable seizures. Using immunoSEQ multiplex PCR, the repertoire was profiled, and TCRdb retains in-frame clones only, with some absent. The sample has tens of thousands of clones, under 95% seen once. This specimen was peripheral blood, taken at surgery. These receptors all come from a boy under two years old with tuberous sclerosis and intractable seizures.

The CDR3 is CASSSRQGHTGELFF. The CDR3 DNA sequence: TGTGCCAGCAGTTCCCGACAGGGACACACCGGGGAGCTGTTTTTT. The chain has TRBV6-5 and TRBJ2-2; 7 positions agree with TRBD1. The V segment lost 4 bases and the J segment 3 bases; nucleotides outside the gene matches: 5. Germline assignment: CDR1 MNHEY and CDR2 SVGAGI. The CDR3 consists of 15 residues.

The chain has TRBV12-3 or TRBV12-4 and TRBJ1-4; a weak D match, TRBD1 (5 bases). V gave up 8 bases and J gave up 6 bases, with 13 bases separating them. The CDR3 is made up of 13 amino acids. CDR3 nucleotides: TGTGCCAGCCAGGGTCTTGGGTATGAAAAACTGTTTTTT. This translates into CASQGLGYEKLFF.

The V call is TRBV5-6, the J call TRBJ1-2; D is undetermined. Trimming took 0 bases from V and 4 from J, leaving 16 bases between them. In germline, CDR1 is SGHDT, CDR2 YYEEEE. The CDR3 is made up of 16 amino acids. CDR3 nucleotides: TGTGCCAGCAGCTTGGGAGGCCCTCTCGTGGGCTATGGCTACACCTTC. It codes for CASSLGGPLVGYGYTF.

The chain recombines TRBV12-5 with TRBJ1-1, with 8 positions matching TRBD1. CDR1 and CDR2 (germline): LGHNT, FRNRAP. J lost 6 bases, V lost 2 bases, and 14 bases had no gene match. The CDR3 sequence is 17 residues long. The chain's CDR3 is CASGLPQPRGLIAEAFF. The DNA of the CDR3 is TGTGCTAGTGGTTTGCCCCAGCCCAGGGGGCTAATCGCTGAAGCTTTCTTT.

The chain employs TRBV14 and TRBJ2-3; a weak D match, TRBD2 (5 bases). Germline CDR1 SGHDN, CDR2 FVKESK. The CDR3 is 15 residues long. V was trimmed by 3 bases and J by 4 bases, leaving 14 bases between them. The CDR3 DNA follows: TGTGCCAGCAGCCATGACTACCCCCGCGCAGATACGCAGTATTTT. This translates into CASSHDYPRADTQYF.

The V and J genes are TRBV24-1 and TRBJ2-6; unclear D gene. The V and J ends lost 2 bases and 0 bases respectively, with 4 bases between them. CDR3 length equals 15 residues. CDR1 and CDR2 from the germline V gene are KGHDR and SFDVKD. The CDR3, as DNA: TGTGCCACCAGTGATTGGGGCTCTGGGGCCAACGTCCTGACTTTC. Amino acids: CATSDWGSGANVLTF.

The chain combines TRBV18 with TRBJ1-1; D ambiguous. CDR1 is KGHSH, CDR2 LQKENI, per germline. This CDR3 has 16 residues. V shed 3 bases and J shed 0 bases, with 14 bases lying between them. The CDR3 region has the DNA TGTGCCAGCTCACCGGAGGTAGTAGCTCTGAACACTGAAGCTTTCTTT. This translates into CASSPEVVALNTEAFF. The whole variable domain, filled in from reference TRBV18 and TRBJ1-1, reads NAGVMQNPRHLVRRRGQEARLRCSPMKGHSHVYWYRQLPEEGLKFMVYLQKENIIDESGMPKERFSAEFPKEGPSILRIQQVVRGDSAAYFCASSPEVVALNTEAFFGQGTRLTVV.

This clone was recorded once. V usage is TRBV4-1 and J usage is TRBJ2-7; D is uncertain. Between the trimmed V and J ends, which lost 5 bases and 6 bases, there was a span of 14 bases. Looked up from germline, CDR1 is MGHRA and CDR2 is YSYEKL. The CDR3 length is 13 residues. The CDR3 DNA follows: TGCGCCAGCAGCACCAAGTTTGGGCTCGAGCAGTACTTC. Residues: CASSTKFGLEQYF.

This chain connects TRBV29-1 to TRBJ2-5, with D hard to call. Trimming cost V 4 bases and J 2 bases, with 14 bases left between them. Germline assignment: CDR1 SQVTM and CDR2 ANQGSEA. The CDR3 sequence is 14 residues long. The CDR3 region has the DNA TGCAGCGTTGCCGATCACAGCCCACAAGAGACCCAGTACTTC. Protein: CSVADHSPQETQYF. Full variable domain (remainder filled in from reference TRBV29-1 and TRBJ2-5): SAVISQKPSRDICQRGTSLTIQCQVDSQVTMMFWYRQQPGQSLTLIATANQGSEATYESGFVIDKFPISRPNLTFSTLTVSNMSPEDSSIYLCSVADHSPQETQYFGPGTRLLVL.

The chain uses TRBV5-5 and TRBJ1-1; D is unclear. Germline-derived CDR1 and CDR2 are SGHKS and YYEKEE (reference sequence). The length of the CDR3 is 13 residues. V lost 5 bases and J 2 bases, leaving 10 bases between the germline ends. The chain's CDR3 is CASSSERNTEAFF. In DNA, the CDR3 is TGTGCCAGCAGTTCAGAGAGAAACACTGAAGCTTTCTTT.

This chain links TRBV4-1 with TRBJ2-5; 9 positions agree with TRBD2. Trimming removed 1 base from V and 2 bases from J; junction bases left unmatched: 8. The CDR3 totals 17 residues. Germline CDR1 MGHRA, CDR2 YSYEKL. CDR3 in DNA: TGCGCCAGCAGCCAAGGGGCCCTAGCGGGGCCTCAAGAGACCCAGTACTTC. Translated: CASSQGALAGPQETQYF.

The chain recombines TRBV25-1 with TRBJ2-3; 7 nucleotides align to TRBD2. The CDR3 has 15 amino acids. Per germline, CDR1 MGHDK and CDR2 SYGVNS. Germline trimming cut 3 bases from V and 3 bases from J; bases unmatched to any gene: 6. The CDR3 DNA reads TGTGCCAGCAGTGACGGCGGCGGGAGAACAGATACGCAGTATTTT. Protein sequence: CASSDGGGRTDTQYF.

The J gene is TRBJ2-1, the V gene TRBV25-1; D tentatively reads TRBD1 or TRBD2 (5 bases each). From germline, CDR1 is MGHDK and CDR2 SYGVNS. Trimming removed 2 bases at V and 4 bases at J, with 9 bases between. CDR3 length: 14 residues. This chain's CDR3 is CASSEGTLYNEQFF. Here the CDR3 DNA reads TGTGCCAGCAGTGAAGGGACGCTATACAATGAGCAGTTCTTC.